This is a list of T cell receptor beta chains from one sample in a study of OX40 agonist ivuxolimab in advanced cancers. Repertoires were generated with immunoSEQ multiplex PCR, while TCRdb's copy carries only in-frame clones and drops some. The data contain about 31,000 clones, 75% to 90% of them singletons. The specimen was CD4+ or CD8+ T cells sorted from blood, collected in a trial of the OX40 agonist ivuxolimab. These receptors were collected from an adult with an advanced solid tumor such as melanoma, head and neck, liver or kidney cancer. CDR3s include the opening cysteine and the closing phenylalanine or tryptophan. Fields, in order: clone size, V gene, D gene, J gene, CDR3 DNA, CDR3 protein. The D gene is left open where the match is weak. Size values are once, few and many counts, or a class for expanded clones, and some rows have none.

once	TRBV4-3	NA	TRBJ2-1	TGCGCCAGCAGCCAAGATGGCAGGAGCTCCTACAATGAGCAGTTCTTC	CASSQDGRSSYNEQFF
NA	TRBV15	TRBD1	TRBJ1-5	TGTGCCACCAGTATGACAGGGAGTCAGCCCCAGCATTTT	CATSMTGSQPQHF
once	TRBV27	TRBD2	TRBJ2-3	TGTGCCAGCACCGGGACTAGCGGCTACACAGATACGCAGTATTTT	CASTGTSGYTDTQYF
NA	TRBV15	NA	TRBJ2-7	TGTGCCACCTCGGTATCCAGGGTGGGCGAGCAGTACTTC	CATSVSRVGEQYF
NA	TRBV11-2	NA	TRBJ1-1	TGTGCCAGCAGCCCCGATTACGGAGACACTGAAGCTTTCTTT	CASSPDYGDTEAFF
NA	TRBV19	TRBD1	TRBJ2-1	TGTGCCAGTAGGGTACAGGGGAGCAATGAGCAGTTCTTC	CASRVQGSNEQFF
once	TRBV4-3	NA	TRBJ2-7	TGCGCCAGCAGCCAGACTGTTTCCTACGAGCAGTACTTC	CASSQTVSYEQYF
NA	TRBV7-2	TRBD2	TRBJ2-3	TGTGCCAGCAGCTCCTTAAGCGGGAGGGACACAGATACGCAGTATTTT	CASSSLSGRDTDTQYF
medium-sized	TRBV7-9	TRBD1	TRBJ2-7	TGTGCCAGCAGCTCATCAGACAGGGGGCGCATCTACGAGCAGTACTTC	CASSSSDRGRIYEQYF
once	TRBV5-1	TRBD2	TRBJ2-7	TGCGCCAGCAGCTTGGCCGGCGGGAGTTACTCCTACGAGCAGTACTTC	CASSLAGGSYSYEQYF
once	TRBV6-5	TRBD2	TRBJ2-7	TGTGCCAGCAGTTACTCGGGAGGGGCGCCCTACGAGCAGTACTTC	CASSYSGGAPYEQYF
NA	TRBV28	NA	TRBJ1-4	TGTGCCAGCAGTGCCAATTGGGAAAAACTGTTTTTT	CASSANWEKLFF
NA	TRBV5-8	TRBD2	TRBJ2-1	TGTGCCAGCAGCTTAGGGACTAGCTCCTACAATGAGCAGTTCTTC	CASSLGTSSYNEQFF
NA	TRBV5-6	TRBD1	TRBJ1-2	TGTGCCAGCAGCTTCGGACAGGGGCACACCTTC	CASSFGQGHTF
NA	TRBV14	TRBD2	TRBJ2-5	TGTGCCAGCAGCCCTCGGACTAGCGGGAGTGGTGAGACCCAGTACTTC	CASSPRTSGSGETQYF
NA	TRBV19	TRBD1	TRBJ1-1	TGTGCCAGTAGTCTAGAGGGGGCCACTGAAGCTTTCTTT	CASSLEGATEAFF
NA	TRBV29-1	TRBD2	TRBJ2-4	TGCAGCGCCCTCAAGCGGGACCAAAACATTCAGTACTTC	CSALKRDQNIQYF
NA	TRBV15	TRBD1	TRBJ2-7	TGTGCCACCAGCAGAGTTAGGGACAGGGTGAACGAGCAGTACTTC	CATSRVRDRVNEQYF
NA	TRBV7-9	NA	TRBJ2-1	TGTGCCAGCAGCTCTAGCATAGGCGACAATGAGCAGTTCTTC	CASSSSIGDNEQFF
NA	TRBV5-1	NA	TRBJ2-2	TGCGCCAGCAGCCCTGAAAATTTCCAGACCGGGGAGCTGTTTTTT	CASSPENFQTGELFF
NA	TRBV15	NA	TRBJ2-3	TGTGCCACCAGCAGAGATACAGGAAGGAGGTGGGATGCCACAGATACGCAGTATTTT	CATSRDTGRRWDATDTQYF
NA	TRBV5-1	TRBD2	TRBJ2-7	TGCGCCAGCAGCTTGGAACTGGCGGGAGGGCCGAACGAGCAGTACTTC	CASSLELAGGPNEQYF
NA	TRBV5-6	NA	TRBJ1-5	TGTGCCAGCAGCTTGATGGGGGCAAGTATCAGTCAGCCCCAGCATTTT	CASSLMGASISQPQHF
NA	TRBV11-2	NA	TRBJ2-7	TGTGCCAGCAGCTTAGGTAATCCAGCTCCCGAGCAGTACTTC	CASSLGNPAPEQYF
NA	TRBV7-9	NA	TRBJ1-1	TGTGCCAGCAGCACAGTTTGGTTGCCTGAAGCTTTCTTT	CASSTVWLPEAFF
many	TRBV10-1	NA	TRBJ1-1	TGCGCCAGCTCGGGACAAAGTAACACTGAAGCTTTCTTT	CASSGQSNTEAFF
NA	TRBV4-3	TRBD1	TRBJ2-3	TGCGCCAGCAGCCCGGGACAGGGGGTATATACGCAGTATTTT	CASSPGQGVYTQYF
NA	TRBV2	NA	TRBJ1-2	TGTGCCAGCTCGACTTTCGATGGCTACACCTTC	CASSTFDGYTF
once	TRBV27	TRBD1	TRBJ2-1	TGTGCCAGCAGTTTACCGGGACAGGGGAACAATGAGCAGTTCTTC	CASSLPGQGNNEQFF
once	TRBV15	TRBD1	TRBJ1-1	TGTGCCACCAGTACAGGGGGCACTGAAGCTTTCTTT	CATSTGGTEAFF
NA	TRBV5-5	NA	TRBJ2-2	TGTGCCAGCAGCTTCATTCCGGGCTTTCAGCTCCTAAGCGCCGGGGAGCTGTTTTTT	CASSFIPGFQLLSAGELFF
NA	TRBV14	NA	TRBJ1-2	TGTGCCAGCAGCCATGGAGGGACTCAGGGGACGTTATGGAATGGCTACACCTTC	CASSHGGTQGTLWNGYTF